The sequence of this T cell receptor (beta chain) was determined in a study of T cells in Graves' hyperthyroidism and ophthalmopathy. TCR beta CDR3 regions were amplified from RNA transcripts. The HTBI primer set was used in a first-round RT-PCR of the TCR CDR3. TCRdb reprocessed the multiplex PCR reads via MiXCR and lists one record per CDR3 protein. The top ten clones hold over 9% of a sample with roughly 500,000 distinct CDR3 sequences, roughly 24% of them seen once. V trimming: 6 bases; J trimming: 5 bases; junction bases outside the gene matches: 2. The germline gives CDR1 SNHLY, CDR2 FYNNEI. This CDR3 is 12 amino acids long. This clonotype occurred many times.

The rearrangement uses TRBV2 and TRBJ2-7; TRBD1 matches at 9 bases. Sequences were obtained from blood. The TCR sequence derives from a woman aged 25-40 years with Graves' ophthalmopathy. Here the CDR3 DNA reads TGTGCCAGCAGGGACAGGGGCGACGAGCAGTACTTC. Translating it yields CASRDRGDEQYF.